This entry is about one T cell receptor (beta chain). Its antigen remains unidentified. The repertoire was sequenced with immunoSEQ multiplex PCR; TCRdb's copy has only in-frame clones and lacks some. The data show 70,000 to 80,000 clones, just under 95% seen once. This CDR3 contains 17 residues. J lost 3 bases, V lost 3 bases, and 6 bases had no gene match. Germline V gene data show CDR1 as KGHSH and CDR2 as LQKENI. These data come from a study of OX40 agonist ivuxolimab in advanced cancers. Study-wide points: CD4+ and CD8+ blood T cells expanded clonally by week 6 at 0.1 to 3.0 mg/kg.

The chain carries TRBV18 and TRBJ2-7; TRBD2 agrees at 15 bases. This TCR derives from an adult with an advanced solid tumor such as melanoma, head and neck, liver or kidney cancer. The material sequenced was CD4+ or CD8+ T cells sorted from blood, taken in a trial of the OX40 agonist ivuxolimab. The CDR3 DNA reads TGTGCCAGCTCACCCGGACTAGCGGGAGGGCCCGGCTACGAGCAGTACTTC. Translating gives CASSPGLAGGPGYEQYF.